A selection of T cell receptor beta chains follows, all from one sample in a study of identical twins. TCRdb reanalysed the 5' RACE reads using MiXCR and keeps one entry per CDR3 protein. This sample yields about 730,000 distinct CDR3 sequences, of which around 20% are seen a single time; 4% to 5.5% belongs to the top ten. This same sample was also taken into another study, of T cells expressing NK-cell markers.

Specimen: PBMCs. The receptors were gathered from a woman aged 18-30 years in good health. CDR3s include the opening cysteine and the closing phenylalanine or tryptophan. The order of the fields is D gene, CDR3 length, V gene, clone size, J gene, CDR3 protein, CDR3 DNA. A D gene is named only where the DNA matches it firmly. Expanded clones get a size class; other rows say once, few or many, or leave the size out.

D gene: -; CDR3 length: 15; V gene: TRBV4-3; clone size: -; J gene: TRBJ1-1; CDR3 protein: CASSQDGRLFTEAFF; CDR3 DNA: TGCGCCAGCAGCCAAGACGGTAGGTTGTTCACTGAAGCTTTCTTT
D gene: TRBD1; CDR3 length: 12; V gene: TRBV10-3; clone size: few; J gene: TRBJ2-1; CDR3 protein: CAISGTVGEQFF; CDR3 DNA: TGTGCCATCAGCGGGACAGTTGGCGAGCAGTTCTTC
D gene: TRBD2; CDR3 length: 15; V gene: TRBV4-1; clone size: few; J gene: TRBJ2-7; CDR3 protein: CASSVSPGLSYEQYF; CDR3 DNA: TGCGCCAGCAGCGTATCACCGGGACTATCCTACGAGCAGTACTTC
D gene: -; CDR3 length: 13; V gene: TRBV5-5; clone size: many; J gene: TRBJ2-5; CDR3 protein: CASSFPASETQYF; CDR3 DNA: TGTGCCAGCAGCTTTCCAGCGTCCGAGACCCAGTACTTC
D gene: -; CDR3 length: 16; V gene: TRBV12-3/TRBV12-4; clone size: -; J gene: TRBJ2-5; CDR3 protein: CASSPIVRGDQETQYF; CDR3 DNA: TGTGCCAGCAGTCCCATTGTGCGGGGAGACCAAGAGACCCAGTACTTC
D gene: -; CDR3 length: 13; V gene: TRBV28; clone size: once; J gene: TRBJ1-1; CDR3 protein: CASLLSGYGEAFF; CDR3 DNA: TGTGCCAGCCTTCTTTCAGGTTACGGTGAAGCTTTCTTT
D gene: -; CDR3 length: 15; V gene: TRBV27; clone size: -; J gene: TRBJ2-6; CDR3 protein: CASSERLTGANVLTF; CDR3 DNA: TGTGCCAGCAGTGAAAGGCTAACCGGGGCCAACGTCCTGACTTTC
D gene: TRBD2; CDR3 length: 15; V gene: TRBV20-1; clone size: -; J gene: TRBJ2-5; CDR3 protein: CSAPALGRRGETQYF; CDR3 DNA: TGCAGTGCTCCTGCCTTGGGGAGGCGGGGGGAGACCCAGTACTTC
D gene: -; CDR3 length: 12; V gene: TRBV5-1; clone size: once; J gene: TRBJ1-1; CDR3 protein: CASNGEHTEAFF; CDR3 DNA: TGCGCCAGCAATGGGGAGCACACTGAAGCTTTCTTT
D gene: TRBD2; CDR3 length: 15; V gene: TRBV12-3/TRBV12-4; clone size: -; J gene: TRBJ2-1; CDR3 protein: CASSLSGGRADEQFF; CDR3 DNA: TGTGCCAGCAGTTTATCTGGCGGGAGGGCGGATGAGCAGTTCTTC
D gene: -; CDR3 length: 14; V gene: TRBV5-4; clone size: -; J gene: TRBJ2-7; CDR3 protein: CASSQPDGTYEQYF; CDR3 DNA: TGTGCCAGCAGCCAACCGGACGGGACCTACGAGCAGTACTTC
D gene: TRBD1; CDR3 length: 15; V gene: TRBV5-1; clone size: few; J gene: TRBJ2-5; CDR3 protein: CASSNGQGFQETQYF; CDR3 DNA: TGCGCCAGCAGCAACGGACAGGGTTTCCAAGAGACCCAGTACTTC
D gene: TRBD2; CDR3 length: 13; V gene: TRBV20-1; clone size: -; J gene: TRBJ2-7; CDR3 protein: CSARRGNLYEQYF; CDR3 DNA: TGCAGTGCTCGGCGGGGGAATCTCTACGAGCAGTACTTC
D gene: -; CDR3 length: 22; V gene: TRBV10-2; clone size: -; J gene: TRBJ2-4; CDR3 protein: CASSESVTPLAITYLAKNIQYF; CDR3 DNA: TGCGCCAGCAGTGAGTCCGTTACGCCTCTAGCGATCACTTATCTAGCCAAAAACATTCAGTACTTC